Below, one T cell receptor (beta chain) is given with its context. Its antigen is unknown. This sample is drawn from a study of cytomegalovirus exposure and HLA in healthy donors. Researchers ran the PCR with 60 Vbeta and 13 Jbeta primers. The protocol was immunoSEQ multiplex PCR, while the TCRdb copy is restricted to in-frame clones and leaves out a portion. Of under 130,000 clones in the sample, around 60% were seen once. Germline CDR1 is LNHDA and CDR2 is SQIVND (reference sequence). V gave up 5 bases and J gave up 6 bases, with 9 bases separating them. The CDR3 is 12 amino acids. General study findings and limits: The likely origin of a cluster of highly shared sequence variants was a sequencing artifact. Both high specificity and high sensitivity reportedly marked the classifier's diagnosis of cytomegalovirus status. Apart from CMV serostatus, no immune exposure information was available. Follow-up analysis found HLA locus-dependent TCR association rates, highest for DRB1 and lowest for HLA-C.

The TCR sequence derives from a woman aged 45 to 65 in good health and CMV-seronegative. Input material: PBMCs. This sequence joins TRBV19 and TRBJ2-3, with D perhaps matching TRBD1 (5 bases). The CDR3 protein is CASSDSRDTQYF. CDR3 coding DNA: TGTGCCAGTAGTGACAGCAGGGATACGCAGTATTTT.